Presented here are 18 T cell receptor beta chains from one specimen sequenced in a study of T cells in Graves' hyperthyroidism and ophthalmopathy. TCR beta CDR3 region amplification was performed from RNA transcripts. When the TCR CDR3 underwent first-round RT-PCR, the HTBI primer set was used. TCRdb re-analysed the multiplex PCR reads in MiXCR, keeping a single row per CDR3 protein. The repertoire consists of 400,000 or so distinct CDR3 sequences, with more than 13% occurring once and the leading ten covering 25% to 30%. Sequenced: blood. The receptors come from a man aged 50 or older with Graves' ophthalmopathy.

The chain links TRBV20-1 to TRBJ2-4; D might be TRBD1 (5 bases). This CDR3 is 16 amino acids long. Between the trimmed V and J ends, which lost 0 bases and 1 base, there was a span of 13 bases. CDR1 is DFQATT and CDR2 is SNEGSKA in the germline V gene (reference sequence). The CDR3 reads CSARDPGSVAKNIQYF. As DNA, the CDR3 is TGCAGTGCTAGAGATCCAGGGTCGGTGGCCAAAAACATTCAGTACTTC.

This clonotype has a count of ten or more. In nucleotides, the CDR3 is TGTGCCAGCAGTTTACCTACTAGCGGCGAGCAGTACTTC. This codes for CASSLPTSGEQYF. This chain joins TRBV12-3 or TRBV12-4 and TRBJ2-7, with 8 bases that match TRBD2. The CDR3 covers 13 residues. The trim removed 2 bases at V and 6 bases at J, leaving 3 bases unmatched.

This clonotype was counted a few times. J is TRBJ2-7 and V is TRBV7-2; D is ambiguous. From germline, CDR1 is SGHTA and CDR2 FQGNSA. Trimming pared 3 bases from V and 0 bases from J, leaving 9 bases between. This CDR3 is 14 amino acids long. Written as DNA, the CDR3 is TGTGCCAGCAGCTTGGGCCTAAGCTCCTACGAGCAGTACTTC. Translated: CASSLGLSSYEQYF.

This clonotype was detected a few times. V gene TRBV20-1 combines with J gene TRBJ1-1, with D maybe TRBD1 (5 bases). The ends were cut back, 5 bases at V and 4 bases at J, with 17 bases in the middle. The CDR3 has 14 amino acids. Germline CDR1 DFQATT, CDR2 SNEGSKA (reference sequence). In nucleotides, the CDR3 is TGCAGTGCTTTTACGACAGAAGTTAGCACTGAAGCTTTCTTT. The encoded protein is CSAFTTEVSTEAFF.

This clonotype occurred many times. The chain joins TRBV30 to TRBJ1-5; 9 nucleotides agree with TRBD1. With V trimmed by 3 bases and J by 3 bases, 6 bases remained unmatched. Looked up from germline, CDR1 is GTSNPN and CDR2 is SVGIG (reference sequence). This CDR3 is 15 amino acids long. The CDR3 loop reads CAWRKQGANNQPQHF. CDR3 sequence (DNA): TGTGCCTGGAGAAAACAGGGGGCGAACAATCAGCCCCAGCATTTT. The full variable domain, rest sourced from reference TRBV30 and TRBJ1-5, is SQTIHQWPATLVQPVGSPLSLECTVEGTSNPNLYWYRQAAGRGLQLLFYSVGIGQISSEVPQNLSASRPQDRQFILSSKKLLLSDSGFYLCAWRKQGANNQPQHFGDGTRLSIL.

The sample holds a few counts of this clonotype. Here the CDR3 DNA reads TGTGCCAGTATCCCGACAGGGTTCTATGGCTACACCTTC. The encoded protein is CASIPTGFYGYTF. The V and J genes are TRBV19 and TRBJ1-2; 7 positions match TRBD1. Germline V gene data show CDR1 as LNHDA and CDR2 as SQIVND (reference sequence). The CDR3 runs to 13 residues. Trimming cost V 7 bases and J 4 bases; bases outside gene matches: 6.

On this clonotype: A read error may explain this, as a much larger clone is one base away. The rearrangement links TRBV18 to TRBJ1-5; D gene uncertain. CDR3 size: 13 residues. Germline CDR1 reads KGHSH; CDR2 reads LQKENI. CDR3 nucleotide sequence: TGTGCCTGCTCCGGGTCTGACAATCAGCCCCAGCATTTT. Translated, it gives CACSGSDNQPQHF.

The sample holds many counts of this clonotype. The chain employs TRBV6-1 and TRBJ1-1; TRBD1 matches at 7 bases. The CDR3 is 12 residues long. The J segment lost 6 bases and the V segment lost 5 bases, leaving 3 bases of the junction unmatched. Germline values: CDR1 MNHNS, CDR2 SASEGT. CDR3 loop: CASSSTGSEAFF. CDR3 DNA: TGTGCCAGCAGTTCGACAGGGTCTGAAGCTTTCTTT.

V gene TRBV9 combines with J gene TRBJ2-2; 7 bases fit TRBD2. The CDR3 is made up of 14 amino acids. J was trimmed by 4 bases and V by 0 bases; bases with no gene match: 0. Per the germline V gene, CDR1 is SGDLS and CDR2 is YYNGEE. CDR3 protein: CASSVGGGTGELFF. In nucleotides, the CDR3 is TGTGCCAGCAGCGTAGGGGGGGGCACCGGGGAGCTGTTTTTT.

This clonotype was seen at least ten times. The rearrangement uses TRBV14 and TRBJ2-3; 9 bases match TRBD2. The CDR3 runs to 14 residues. CDR1 is SGHDN, CDR2 FVKESK, per germline. J gave up 5 bases and V 6 bases, and 6 bases lay outside the gene matches. The CDR3 sequence: CASRPSGARDTQYF. The CDR3 bases are TGTGCCAGCAGGCCTAGCGGGGCCAGAGATACGCAGTATTTT. Full variable domain (outside the CDR3, taken from reference TRBV14 and TRBJ2-3): EAGVTQFPSHSVIEKGQTVTLRCDPISGHDNLYWYRRVMGKEIKFLLHFVKESKQDESGMPNNRFLAERTGGTYSTLKVQPAELEDSGVYFCASRPSGARDTQYFGPGTRLTVL.

With respect to this clonotype: A much larger clone differs from this one at a single base, so this may be a read error. CDR3 nucleotide sequence: TGTGCCAGAAGTTACTCTGAAGGGGGGTATGAAGCTTTCTTT. This gives the protein CARSYSEGGYEAFF. The J gene is TRBJ1-1, the V gene TRBV6-9; D may be TRBD1 (6 bases). CDR1 is MNHGY, CDR2 SVAAGI, per germline. The CDR3 spans 14 residues.

The chain joins TRBV10-3 to TRBJ2-3; 14 nucleotides line up with TRBD2. This CDR3 has 17 amino acids. The germline CDR1 and CDR2 sequences are ENHRY and SYGVKD. Trimming took 5 bases from V and 3 from J; bases not matched to a gene: 7. DNA of the CDR3: TGTGCCATCAGTCCCGGGACTAGCGGGAGAAGAACAGATACGCAGTATTTT. Protein sequence: CAISPGTSGRRTDTQYF.

This clonotype was detected ten times or more. V gene TRBV28 combines with J gene TRBJ1-1; D gene unclear. Deletions cut 5 bases from V and 1 base from J, with 5 bases between. The V gene's germline CDR1 is MDHEN and CDR2 SYDVKM. The CDR3 runs 12 residues. This CDR3 reads CASSLRNTEAFF. The CDR3 bases are TGTGCCAGCAGTCTTCGGAACACTGAAGCTTTCTTT. The complete variable domain, with remaining parts taken from reference TRBV28 and TRBJ1-1, reads DVKVTQSSRYLVKRTGEKVFLECVQDMDHENMFWYRQDPGLGLRLIYFSYDVKMKEKGDIPEGYSVSREKKERFSLILESASTNQTSMYLCASSLRNTEAFFGQGTRLTVV.

There are many counts of this clonotype. The chain uses TRBV28 and TRBJ2-7; the match to TRBD2 covers 12 bases. V lost 7 bases, J lost 4 bases, and 11 bases stayed unmatched. CDR3 length: 16 amino acids. Germline V CDR1 and CDR2: MDHEN, SYDVKM. For the CDR3, the DNA is TGTGCCAGCACGTCGGCTAGCGGGAGGGGGGGTTACGAGCAGTACTTC. This gives the protein CASTSASGRGGYEQYF.

This chain uses TRBV6-1 with TRBJ2-5, with D perhaps matching TRBD1 (5 bases). Germline V gene data show CDR1 as MNHNS and CDR2 as SASEGT. Trimming stripped 2 bases from V and 2 bases from J, with 12 bases between. There are 15 residues in the CDR3. CDR3 sequence (DNA): TGTGCCAGCAGTGAACAAGGACACAATCAAGAGACCCAGTACTTC. Protein product: CASSEQGHNQETQYF.

V gene TRBV5-1 combines with J gene TRBJ2-2; 13 bases agree with TRBD2. The CDR3 sequence is 16 residues long. Per germline, CDR1 SGHRS and CDR2 YFSETQ. Germline trimming cut 1 base from V and 4 bases from J; bases unmatched to any gene: 1. The DNA for the CDR3 is TGCGCCAGCAGCTTGACTAGCGGGAGGGCCACCGGGGAGCTGTTTTTT. Translating gives CASSLTSGRATGELFF.

The chain links TRBV5-1 to TRBJ2-1, with a tentative D call TRBD1 (5 bases). V lost 4 bases and J 10 bases, leaving 21 bases between the germline ends. Germline-derived CDR1 and CDR2 are SGHRS and YFSETQ. The CDR3 has 15 amino acids. CDR3 bases: TGCGCCAGCAGCGAGTGGGTGGGGCCAACCTACGAGCAGTTCTTC. Translation gives CASSEWVGPTYEQFF.

The J gene is TRBJ1-1, the V gene TRBV27, with a possible D match to TRBD1 (5 bases). CDR1 and CDR2 (germline): MNHEY, SMNVEV (reference sequence). The CDR3 contains 15 residues. Trimming pared 3 bases from V and 1 base from J, leaving 12 bases between. The CDR3 loop reads CASSFATVRNTEAFF. The CDR3 DNA is TGTGCCAGCAGTTTCGCGACAGTTAGGAACACTGAAGCTTTCTTT.